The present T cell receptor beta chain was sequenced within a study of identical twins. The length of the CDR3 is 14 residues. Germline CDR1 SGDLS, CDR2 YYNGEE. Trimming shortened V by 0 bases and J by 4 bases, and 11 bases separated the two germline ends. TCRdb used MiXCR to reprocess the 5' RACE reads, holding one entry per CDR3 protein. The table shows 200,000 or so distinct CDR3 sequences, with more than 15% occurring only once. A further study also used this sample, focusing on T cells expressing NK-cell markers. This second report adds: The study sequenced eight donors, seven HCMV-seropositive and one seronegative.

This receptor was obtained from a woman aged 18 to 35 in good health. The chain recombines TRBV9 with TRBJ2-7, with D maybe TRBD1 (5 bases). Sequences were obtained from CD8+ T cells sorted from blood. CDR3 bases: TGTGCCAGCAGCGTAGCTGGGGCAGATTACGAGCAGTACTTC. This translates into CASSVAGADYEQYF.